The 5 T cell receptor beta chains below come from one sample, sequenced in a study of blood T cells in healthy people across ages. A J-beta primer mix and a sample-barcoded 5' primer were used in a second PCR of about 7 to 12 cycles. TCRdb redid the calling of the 5' RACE reads with MiXCR, one entry per CDR3 protein. Of some 1.7 million distinct CDR3 sequences listed, 28% are singletons. Sequences were obtained from blood. Receptor source: a woman under 40 in good health.

This clonotype was observed a handful of times. V is TRBV2 and J is TRBJ1-2; D may be TRBD1 (5 bases). The V gene's germline CDR1 is SNHLY and CDR2 FYNNEI. The CDR3 has 11 amino acids. V was cut by 10 bases and J by 8 bases, with 14 bases left in between. The chain's CDR3 is CANPEGLGYTF. The CDR3 nucleotides read TGTGCCAACCCCGAGGGGCTGGGCTACACCTTC.

A few counts support this clonotype. The chain is built from TRBV27 and TRBJ2-3, with unresolved D. Germline assignment: CDR1 MNHEY and CDR2 SMNVEV (reference sequence). This CDR3 comprises 15 residues. Trimming removed 3 bases from V and 3 bases from J, with 13 bases in between. The CDR3 sequence is CASSFSADGTDTQYF. Here the CDR3 DNA reads TGTGCCAGCAGTTTCTCGGCGGACGGGACAGATACGCAGTATTTT.

This clonotype appeared a few times. The chain carries TRBV29-1 and TRBJ2-7, with 7 bases fitting TRBD2. The germline gives CDR1 SQVTM, CDR2 ANQGSEA. V was clipped by 4 bases and J by 4 bases; unmatched bases: 4. The CDR3 is 12 amino acids. The CDR3 reads CSVALADYEQYF. CDR3 DNA: TGCAGCGTTGCTCTAGCGGATTACGAGCAGTACTTC.

This clonotype has only a few counts. This chain uses TRBV12-3 or TRBV12-4 with TRBJ2-7, with 8 bases that match TRBD2. This CDR3 region has 17 residues. The V and J ends lost 1 base and 3 bases, in that order; junction bases with no gene match: 11. The CDR3 loop reads CASSLGTRAGDSYEQYF. Written as DNA, the CDR3 is TGTGCCAGCAGTTTAGGGACCCGAGCGGGAGATAGCTACGAGCAGTACTTC.

V and J are TRBV7-9 and TRBJ2-5; 7 bases fit TRBD1. V shed 5 bases and J 0 bases; nucleotides not matched to a gene: 15. Germline V gene data show CDR1 as SEHNR and CDR2 as FQNEAQ (reference sequence). The CDR3 contains 18 residues. The CDR3: CASSASGTETSHQETQYF. DNA for the CDR3: TGTGCCAGCAGCGCATCCGGGACAGAAACGAGTCACCAAGAGACCCAGTACTTC.